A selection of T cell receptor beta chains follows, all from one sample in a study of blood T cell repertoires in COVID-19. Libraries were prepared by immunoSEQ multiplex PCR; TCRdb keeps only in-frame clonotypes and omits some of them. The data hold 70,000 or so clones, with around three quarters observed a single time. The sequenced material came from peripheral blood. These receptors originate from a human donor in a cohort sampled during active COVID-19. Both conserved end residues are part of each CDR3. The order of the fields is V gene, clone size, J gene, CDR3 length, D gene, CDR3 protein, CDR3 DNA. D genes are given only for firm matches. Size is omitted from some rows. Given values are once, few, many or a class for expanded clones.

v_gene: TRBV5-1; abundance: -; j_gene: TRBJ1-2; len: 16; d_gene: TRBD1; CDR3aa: CASSSDRARAGYGYTF; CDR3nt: TGCGCCAGCAGCTCGGACAGGGCCCGCGCGGGGTATGGCTACACCTTC
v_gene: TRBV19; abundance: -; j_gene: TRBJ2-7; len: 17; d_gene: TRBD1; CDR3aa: CASSITSGTGQIYEQYF; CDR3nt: TGTGCCAGTAGTATAACTTCGGGGACGGGACAGATATACGAGCAGTACTTC
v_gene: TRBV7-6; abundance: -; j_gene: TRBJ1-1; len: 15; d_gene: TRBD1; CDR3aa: CASSLDAGGVGEAFF; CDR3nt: TGTGCCAGCAGCTTAGATGCAGGGGGCGTGGGTGAAGCTTTCTTT
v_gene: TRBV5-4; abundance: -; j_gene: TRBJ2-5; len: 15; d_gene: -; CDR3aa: CASKEGSGGGETQYF; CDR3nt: TGTGCCAGCAAAGAGGGTAGCGGAGGCGGGGAGACCCAGTACTTC
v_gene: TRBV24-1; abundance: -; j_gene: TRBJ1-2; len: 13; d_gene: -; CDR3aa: CATRARGIGGYTF; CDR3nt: TGTGCCACCAGGGCCCGAGGGATAGGAGGCTACACCTTC
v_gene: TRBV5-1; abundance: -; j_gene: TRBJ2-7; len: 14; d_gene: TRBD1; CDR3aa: CASSPGQGVDEQYF; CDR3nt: TGCGCCAGCAGCCCCGGACAGGGGGTGGACGAGCAGTACTTC
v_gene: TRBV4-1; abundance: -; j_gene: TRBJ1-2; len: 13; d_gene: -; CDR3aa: CASSHPGTYGYTF; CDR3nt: TGCGCCAGCAGCCACCCCGGGACTTATGGCTACACCTTC
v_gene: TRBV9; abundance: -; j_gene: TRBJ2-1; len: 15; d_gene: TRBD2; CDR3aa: CASTTSGISYNEQFF; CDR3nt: TGTGCCAGCACTACTAGCGGGATATCCTACAATGAGCAGTTCTTC
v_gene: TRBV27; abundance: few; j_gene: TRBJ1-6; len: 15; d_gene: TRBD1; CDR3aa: CASSSRQGNNSPLHF; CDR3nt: TGTGCCAGCAGTTCCCGACAGGGGAATAATTCACCCCTCCACTTT
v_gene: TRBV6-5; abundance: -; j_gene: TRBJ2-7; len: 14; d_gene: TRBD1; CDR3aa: CASSRDRGGYEQYF; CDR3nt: TGTGCCAGCAGTCGGGACAGGGGGGGTTACGAGCAGTACTTC
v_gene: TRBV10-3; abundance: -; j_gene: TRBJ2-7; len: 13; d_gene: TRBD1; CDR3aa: CAISRTGNDEQYF; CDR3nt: TGTGCCATCAGCAGGACAGGGAATGACGAGCAGTACTTC
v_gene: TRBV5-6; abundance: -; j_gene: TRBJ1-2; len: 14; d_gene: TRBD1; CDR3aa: CASSLGDRGHGYTF; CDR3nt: TGTGCCAGCAGCTTGGGGGACAGGGGGCATGGCTACACCTTC
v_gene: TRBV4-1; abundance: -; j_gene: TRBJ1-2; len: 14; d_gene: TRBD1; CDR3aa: CASSQEQGDYGYTF; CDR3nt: TGCGCCAGCAGCCAAGAACAGGGGGACTATGGCTACACCTTC
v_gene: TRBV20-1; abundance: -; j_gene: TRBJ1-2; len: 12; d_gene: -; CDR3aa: CSASTLREGYTF; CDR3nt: TGCAGTGCTAGTACTCTGAGGGAGGGCTACACCTTC
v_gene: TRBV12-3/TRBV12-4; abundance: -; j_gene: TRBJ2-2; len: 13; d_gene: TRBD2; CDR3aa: CASSPLAPGELFF; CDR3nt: TGTGCCAGCAGTCCACTAGCGCCCGGGGAGCTGTTTTTT
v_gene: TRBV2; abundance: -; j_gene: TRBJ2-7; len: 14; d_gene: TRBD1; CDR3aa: CASRDRDRTYEQYF; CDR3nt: TGTGCCAGCAGAGACCGGGACAGGACCTACGAGCAGTACTTC
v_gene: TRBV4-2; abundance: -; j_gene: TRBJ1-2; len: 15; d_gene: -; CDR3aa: CASSEMTGSIYGYTF; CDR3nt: TGTGCCAGCAGCGAAATGACAGGATCAATCTATGGCTACACCTTC
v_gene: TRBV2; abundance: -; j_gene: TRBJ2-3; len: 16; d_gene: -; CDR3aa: CASSLEAGTSTDTQYF; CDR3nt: TGTGCCAGCAGCCTTGAGGCGGGCACTAGCACAGATACGCAGTATTTT
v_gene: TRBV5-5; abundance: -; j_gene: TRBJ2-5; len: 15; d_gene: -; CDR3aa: CASSPTPGSQETQYF; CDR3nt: TGTGCCAGCAGCCCCACCCCAGGGTCCCAAGAGACCCAGTACTTC
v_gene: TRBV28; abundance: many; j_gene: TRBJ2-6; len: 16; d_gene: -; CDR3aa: CASSFRQASGANVLTF; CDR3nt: TGTGCCAGCAGTTTTCGACAGGCTTCTGGGGCCAACGTCCTGACTTTC
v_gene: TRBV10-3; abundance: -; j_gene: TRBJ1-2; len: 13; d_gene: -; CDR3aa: CAISEGQNYGYTF; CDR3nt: TGTGCCATCAGTGAGGGTCAGAACTATGGCTACACCTTC
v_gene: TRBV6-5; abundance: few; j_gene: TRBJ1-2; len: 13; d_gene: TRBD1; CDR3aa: CASSLGQGNGYTF; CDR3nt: TGTGCCAGCAGTCTGGGACAGGGGAATGGCTACACCTTC
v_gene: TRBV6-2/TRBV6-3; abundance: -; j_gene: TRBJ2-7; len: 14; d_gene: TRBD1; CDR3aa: CASSSTGELDEQYF; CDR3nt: TGTGCCAGCAGTTCGACAGGGGAGTTAGACGAGCAGTACTTC
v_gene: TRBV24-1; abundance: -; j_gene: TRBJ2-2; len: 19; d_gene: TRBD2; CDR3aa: CATSETGTSGRGNTGELFF; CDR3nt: TGTGCCACCAGTGAAACCGGGACTAGCGGGAGGGGAAACACCGGGGAGCTGTTTTTT
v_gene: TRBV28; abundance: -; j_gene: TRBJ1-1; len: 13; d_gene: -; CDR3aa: CASGSGLNTEAFF; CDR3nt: TGTGCCAGCGGATCAGGGTTGAACACTGAAGCTTTCTTT
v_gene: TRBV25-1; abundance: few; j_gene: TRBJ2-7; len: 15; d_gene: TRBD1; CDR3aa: CASNERQGGSYEQYF; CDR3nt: TGTGCCAGCAATGAGAGACAGGGGGGATCCTACGAGCAGTACTTC
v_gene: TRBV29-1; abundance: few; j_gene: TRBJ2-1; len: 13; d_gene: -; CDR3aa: CSVEEVRANEQFF; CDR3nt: TGCAGCGTTGAAGAGGTCAGGGCGAATGAGCAGTTCTTC
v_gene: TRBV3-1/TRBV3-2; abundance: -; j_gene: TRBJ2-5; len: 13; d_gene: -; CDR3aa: CASSPTGQETQYF; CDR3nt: TGTGCCAGCAGCCCGACAGGTCAAGAGACCCAGTACTTC
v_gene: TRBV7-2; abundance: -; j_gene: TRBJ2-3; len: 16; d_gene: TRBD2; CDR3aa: CASSLQASGSPDTQYF; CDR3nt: TGTGCCAGCAGTCTACAAGCTAGCGGGAGTCCAGATACGCAGTATTTT
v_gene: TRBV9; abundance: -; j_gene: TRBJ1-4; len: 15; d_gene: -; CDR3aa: CASGRGAETNEKLFF; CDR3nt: TGTGCCAGCGGGCGGGGGGCAGAGACTAATGAAAAACTGTTTTTT
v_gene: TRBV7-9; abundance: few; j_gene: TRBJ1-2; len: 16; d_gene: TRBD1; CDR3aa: CASSSPTGGLNYGYTF; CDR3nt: TGTGCCAGCAGCTCGCCGACAGGGGGATTGAACTATGGCTACACCTTC
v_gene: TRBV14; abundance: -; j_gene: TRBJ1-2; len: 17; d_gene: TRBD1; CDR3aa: CASSQARGQGYNYGYTF; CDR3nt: TGTGCCAGCAGCCAAGCCCGCGGACAGGGATACAACTATGGCTACACCTTC
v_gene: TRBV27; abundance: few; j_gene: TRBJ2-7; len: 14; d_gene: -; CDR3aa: CASSLGRTTYEQYF; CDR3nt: TGTGCCAGCAGTTTAGGCCGAACGACCTACGAGCAGTACTTC
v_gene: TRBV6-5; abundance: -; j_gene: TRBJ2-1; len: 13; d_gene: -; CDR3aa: CASSYSRLGEQFF; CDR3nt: TGTGCCAGCAGTTACTCGAGGTTAGGTGAGCAGTTCTTC
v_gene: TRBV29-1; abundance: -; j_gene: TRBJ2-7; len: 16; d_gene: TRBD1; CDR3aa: CSVEDPGTGRAYEQYF; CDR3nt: TGCAGCGTTGAAGATCCTGGGACAGGACGAGCCTACGAGCAGTACTTC
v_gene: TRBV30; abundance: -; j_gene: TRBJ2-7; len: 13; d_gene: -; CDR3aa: CAWSSDSSYEQYF; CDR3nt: TGTGCCTGGAGTAGTGACAGCTCCTACGAGCAGTACTTC
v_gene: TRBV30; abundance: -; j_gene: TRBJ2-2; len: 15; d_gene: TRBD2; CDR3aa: CAWRPTSGRTGELFF; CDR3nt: TGTGCCTGGAGACCGACTAGCGGGAGGACCGGGGAGCTGTTTTTT
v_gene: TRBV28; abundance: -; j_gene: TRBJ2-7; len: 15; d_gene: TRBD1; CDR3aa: CASSLFGQGFDEQYF; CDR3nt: TGTGCCAGCAGTTTATTCGGACAGGGTTTCGACGAGCAGTACTTC
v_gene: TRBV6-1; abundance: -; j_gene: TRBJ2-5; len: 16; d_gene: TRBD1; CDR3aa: CASSEEAQGASETQYF; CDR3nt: TGTGCCAGCAGTGAGGAGGCACAGGGGGCTTCAGAGACCCAGTACTTC
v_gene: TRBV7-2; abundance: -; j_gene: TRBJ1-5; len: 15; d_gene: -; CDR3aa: CASSLEWGGFQPQHF; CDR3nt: TGTGCCAGCAGCTTAGAGTGGGGGGGGTTTCAGCCCCAGCATTTT
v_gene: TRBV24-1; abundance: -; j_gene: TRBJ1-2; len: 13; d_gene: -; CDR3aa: CATSDPLNYGYTF; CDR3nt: TGTGCCACCAGTGATCCTCTTAACTATGGCTACACCTTC
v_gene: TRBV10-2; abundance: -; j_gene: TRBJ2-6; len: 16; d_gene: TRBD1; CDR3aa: CASSESQGTGANVLTF; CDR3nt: TGCGCCAGCAGTGAGTCACAGGGGACTGGGGCCAACGTCCTGACTTTC
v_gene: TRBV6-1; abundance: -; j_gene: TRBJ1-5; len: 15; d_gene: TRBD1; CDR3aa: CASSEVTGGRQPQHF; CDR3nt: TGTGCCAGCAGTGAAGTAACAGGGGGCCGACAGCCCCAGCATTTT
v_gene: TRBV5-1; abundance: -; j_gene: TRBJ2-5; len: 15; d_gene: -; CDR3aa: CASSAGTGAEETQYF; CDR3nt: TGCGCCAGCAGCGCGGGAACAGGGGCCGAAGAGACCCAGTACTTC
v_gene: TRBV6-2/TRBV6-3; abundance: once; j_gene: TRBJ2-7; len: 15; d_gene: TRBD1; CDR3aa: CASSYSGDRRYEQYF; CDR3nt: TGTGCCAGCAGTTACTCCGGGGACAGACGATACGAGCAGTACTTC
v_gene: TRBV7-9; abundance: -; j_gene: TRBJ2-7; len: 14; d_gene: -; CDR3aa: CASSFSQREYEQYF; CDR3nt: TGTGCCAGCAGTTTTAGCCAGAGGGAATACGAGCAGTACTTC